A selection of T cell receptor beta chains follows, all from one sample in a study of vaccination effects on CD4 cells after COVID-19. The antigens for these receptors are not known. The data were produced by immunoSEQ multiplex PCR, yet TCRdb's version contains in-frame clones alone and is incomplete. The repertoire holds tens of thousands of clones, over 65% seen once, with roughly 3.5% in the top ten. The sequencing used CD4+ T cells from PBMCs cultured without peptide, collected after COVID-19 vaccination. The receptors here all came from a human donor who had a prior SARS-CoV-2 infection. CDR3s include the opening cysteine and the closing phenylalanine or tryptophan. The D gene is left open where the match is weak. Where a row states a size, it is once, few, many or the class of an expanded clone; other rows omit it.

>TRBV10-3|-|-|TRBJ1-2
CAITAGFSNYGYTF
>TRBV5-5|-|-|TRBJ1-1
CASSLAAVTEAFF
>TRBV5-1|-|-|TRBJ1-1
CASRTRDGENTEAFF
>TRBV5-1|few|TRBD1|TRBJ1-6
CASSERTGGNSPLHF
>TRBV5-1|once|-|TRBJ2-5
CASSPTRGVQETQYF
>TRBV5-4|-|TRBD1|TRBJ1-4
CASSVQQGATNEKLFF
>TRBV5-1|-|TRBD2|TRBJ2-1
CASRTRGGTYNEQFF
>TRBV5-1|-|-|TRBJ1-2
CASSLDPGNYGYTF
>TRBV6-6|-|TRBD1|TRBJ2-7
CASSPGQGHNEQYF
>TRBV30|-|-|TRBJ1-3
CAWSNFRVKTGNTIYF
>TRBV5-6|-|-|TRBJ1-2
CASSLVGGGYGYTF
>TRBV7-3|-|-|TRBJ2-2
CASSLGGYTGELFF
>TRBV10-3|-|TRBD1|TRBJ1-5
CATGQGDQPQHF
>TRBV6-5|few|TRBD1|TRBJ2-7
CASSLGQEVSYEQYF
>TRBV5-1|-|-|TRBJ2-3
CASRTTTTDTQYF
>TRBV5-1|-|TRBD2|TRBJ2-3
CASSAGTSGGAQDTQYF
>TRBV6-5|-|-|TRBJ2-5
CASSYSVSGMRETQYF
>TRBV19|-|-|TRBJ2-3
CASRLRGFTDTQYF
>TRBV2|-|TRBD1|TRBJ2-1
CASSWDRTTRQGEQFF
>TRBV3-1/TRBV3-2|-|TRBD1|TRBJ1-2
CASSRPRPQGEEGYTF
>TRBV7-8|-|-|TRBJ2-2
CASIYNTANTGELFF
>TRBV18|-|TRBD1|TRBJ2-7
CASSTAGTVSEQYF
>TRBV6-1|few|TRBD1|TRBJ1-6
CASSEQPGGQGPLHF
>TRBV7-8|-|-|TRBJ2-6
CASTPSGGAGANVLTF
>TRBV6-1|-|TRBD2|TRBJ2-1
CASSEDWGLVKFF
>TRBV7-2|-|-|TRBJ2-5
CASSLQGGEETQYF
>TRBV7-2|few|-|TRBJ1-2
CASSLATIPYGYTF
>TRBV5-1|-|TRBD2|TRBJ2-1
CASSSLAGGYNEQFF
>TRBV4-1|-|-|TRBJ1-1
CASSYDPGQEAFF
>TRBV15|-|-|TRBJ1-3
CATSRVLGGGGNTIYF
>TRBV7-8|-|TRBD1|TRBJ2-2
CASSQRQGSNTGELFF